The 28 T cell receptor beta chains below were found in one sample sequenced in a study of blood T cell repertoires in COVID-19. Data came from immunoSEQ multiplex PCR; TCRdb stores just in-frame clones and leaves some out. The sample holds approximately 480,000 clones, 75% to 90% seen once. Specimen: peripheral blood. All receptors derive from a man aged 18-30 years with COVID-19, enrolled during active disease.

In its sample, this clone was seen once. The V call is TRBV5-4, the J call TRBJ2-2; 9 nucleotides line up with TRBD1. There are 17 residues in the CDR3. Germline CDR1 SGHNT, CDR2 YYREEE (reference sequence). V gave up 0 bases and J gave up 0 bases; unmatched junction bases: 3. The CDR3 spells CASSLGGTGSNTGELFF. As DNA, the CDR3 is TGTGCCAGCAGCTTGGGCGGGACAGGGTCGAACACCGGGGAGCTGTTTTTT.

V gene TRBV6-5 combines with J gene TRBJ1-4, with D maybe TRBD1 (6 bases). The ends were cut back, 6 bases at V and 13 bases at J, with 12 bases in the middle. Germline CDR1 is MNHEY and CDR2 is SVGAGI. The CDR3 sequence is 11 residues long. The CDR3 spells CASSRPGVLFF. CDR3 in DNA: TGTGCCAGCAGCCGACCAGGGGTACTGTTTTTT.

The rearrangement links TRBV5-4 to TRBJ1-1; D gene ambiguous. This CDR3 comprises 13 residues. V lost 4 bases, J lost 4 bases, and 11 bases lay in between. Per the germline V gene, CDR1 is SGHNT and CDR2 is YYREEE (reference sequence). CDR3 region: CASSGEPTTEAFF. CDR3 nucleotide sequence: TGTGCCAGCAGCGGAGAGCCGACCACTGAAGCTTTCTTT.

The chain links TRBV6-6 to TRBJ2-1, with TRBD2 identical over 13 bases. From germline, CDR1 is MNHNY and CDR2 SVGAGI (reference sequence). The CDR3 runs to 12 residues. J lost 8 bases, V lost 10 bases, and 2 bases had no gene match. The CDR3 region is CATGLAGDEQFF. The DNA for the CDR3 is TGTGCCACCGGACTAGCGGGAGATGAGCAGTTCTTC.

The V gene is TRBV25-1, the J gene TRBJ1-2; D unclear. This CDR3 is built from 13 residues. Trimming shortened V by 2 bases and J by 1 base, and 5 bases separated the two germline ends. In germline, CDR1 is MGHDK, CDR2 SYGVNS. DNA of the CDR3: TGTGCCAGCAGTGAACCCAGTAACTATGGCTACACCTTC. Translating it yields CASSEPSNYGYTF.

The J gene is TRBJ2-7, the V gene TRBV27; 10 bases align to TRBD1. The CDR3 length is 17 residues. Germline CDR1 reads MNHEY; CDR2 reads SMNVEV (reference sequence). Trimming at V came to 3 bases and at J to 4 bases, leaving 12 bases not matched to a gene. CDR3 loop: CASSFLIPGQGTYEQYF. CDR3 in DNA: TGTGCCAGCAGTTTTCTCATCCCGGGACAGGGGACTTACGAGCAGTACTTC.

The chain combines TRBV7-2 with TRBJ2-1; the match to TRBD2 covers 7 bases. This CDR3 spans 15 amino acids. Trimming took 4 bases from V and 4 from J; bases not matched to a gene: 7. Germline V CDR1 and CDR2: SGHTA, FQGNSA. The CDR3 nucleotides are TGTGCCAGCAGCTACGAGCGGGGTACGTACAATGAGCAGTTCTTC. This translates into CASSYERGTYNEQFF. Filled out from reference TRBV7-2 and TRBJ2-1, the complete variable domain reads GAGVSQSPSNKVTEKGKDVELRCDPISGHTALYWYRQSLGQGLEFLIYFQGNSAPDKSGLPSDRFSAERTGGSVSTLTIQRTQQEDSAVYLCASSYERGTYNEQFFGPGTRLTVL.

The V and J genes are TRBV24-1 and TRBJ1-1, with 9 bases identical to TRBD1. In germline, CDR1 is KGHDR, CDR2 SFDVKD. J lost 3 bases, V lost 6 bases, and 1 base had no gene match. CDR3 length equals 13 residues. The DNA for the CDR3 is TGTGCCACCAGTAGACAGGGGGACACTGAAGCTTTCTTT. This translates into CATSRQGDTEAFF.

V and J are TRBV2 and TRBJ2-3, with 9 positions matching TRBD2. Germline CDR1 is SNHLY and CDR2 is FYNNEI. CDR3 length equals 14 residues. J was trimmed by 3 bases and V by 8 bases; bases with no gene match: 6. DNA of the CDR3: TGTGCCAGCCGGAGGCGGGAGGGAACAGATACGCAGTATTTT. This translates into CASRRREGTDTQYF.

The CDR3 DNA reads as TGTGCCACCAGTGATGCCTCCATGGGACTAGCGTCCTACAATGAGCAGTTCTTC. Protein product: CATSDASMGLASYNEQFF. The gene calls are TRBV24-1 and TRBJ2-1, with TRBD2 matching 10 bases. Trimming cost V 3 bases and J 1 base; bases outside gene matches: 8. This CDR3 is 18 amino acids long. Germline V lookup: CDR1 KGHDR, CDR2 SFDVKD.

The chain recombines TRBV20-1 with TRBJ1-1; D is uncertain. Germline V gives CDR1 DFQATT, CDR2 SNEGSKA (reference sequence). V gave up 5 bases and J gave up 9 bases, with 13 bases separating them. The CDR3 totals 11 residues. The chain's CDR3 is CSAPRTSQAFF. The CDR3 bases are TGCAGTGCTCCCCGGACTTCCCAAGCTTTCTTT.

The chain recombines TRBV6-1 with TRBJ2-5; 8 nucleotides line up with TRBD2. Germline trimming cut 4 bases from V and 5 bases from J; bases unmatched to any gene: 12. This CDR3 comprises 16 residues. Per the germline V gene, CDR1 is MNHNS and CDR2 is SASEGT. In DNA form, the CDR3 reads TGTGCCAGCAGTGCGTCGATAGCGGGGACACGGGAGACCCAGTACTTC. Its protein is CASSASIAGTRETQYF.

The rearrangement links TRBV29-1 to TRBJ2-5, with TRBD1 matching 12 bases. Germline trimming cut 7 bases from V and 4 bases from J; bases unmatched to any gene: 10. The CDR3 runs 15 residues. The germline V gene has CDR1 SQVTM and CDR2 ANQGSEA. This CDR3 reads CSGSPGQGAGETQYF. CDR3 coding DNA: TGCAGCGGATCCCCGGGACAGGGGGCGGGAGAGACCCAGTACTTC. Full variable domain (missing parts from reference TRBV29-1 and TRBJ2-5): SAVISQKPSRDICQRGTSLTIQCQVDSQVTMMFWYRQQPGQSLTLIATANQGSEATYESGFVIDKFPISRPNLTFSTLTVSNMSPEDSSIYLCSGSPGQGAGETQYFGPGTRLLVL.

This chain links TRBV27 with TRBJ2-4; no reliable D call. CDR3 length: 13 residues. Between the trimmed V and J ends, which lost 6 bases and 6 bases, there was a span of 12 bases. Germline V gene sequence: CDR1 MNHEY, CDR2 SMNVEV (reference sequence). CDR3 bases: TGTGCCAGCAGCCTGCGGCAGAGAAACATTCAGTACTTC. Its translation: CASSLRQRNIQYF.

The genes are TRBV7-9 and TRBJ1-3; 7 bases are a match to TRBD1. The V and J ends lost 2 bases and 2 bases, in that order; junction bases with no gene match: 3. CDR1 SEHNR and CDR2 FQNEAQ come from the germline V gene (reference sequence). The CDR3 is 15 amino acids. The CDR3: CASSLSGGPGNTIYF. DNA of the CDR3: TGTGCCAGCAGCTTATCAGGGGGGCCTGGAAACACCATATATTTT.

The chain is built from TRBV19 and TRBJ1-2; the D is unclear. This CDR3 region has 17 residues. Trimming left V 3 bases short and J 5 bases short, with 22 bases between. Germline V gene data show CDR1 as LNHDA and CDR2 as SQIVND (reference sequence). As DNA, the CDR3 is TGTGCCAGTAGTATCTACCCAGGATCAGCGGGCGGTTATGGCTACACCTTC. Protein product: CASSIYPGSAGGYGYTF.

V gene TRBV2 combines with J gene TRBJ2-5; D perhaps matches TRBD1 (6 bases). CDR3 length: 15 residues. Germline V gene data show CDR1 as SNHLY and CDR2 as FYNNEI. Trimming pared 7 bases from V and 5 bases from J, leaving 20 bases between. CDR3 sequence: CASTRDNWSEETQYF. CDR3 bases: TGTGCCAGCACAAGGGACAATTGGTCCGAGGAGACCCAGTACTTC. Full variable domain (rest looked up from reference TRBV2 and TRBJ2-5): EPEVTQTPSHQVTQMGQEVILRCVPISNHLYFYWYRQILGQKVEFLVSFYNNEISEKSEIFDDQFSVERPDGSNFTLKIRSTKLEDSAMYFCASTRDNWSEETQYFGPGTRLLVL.

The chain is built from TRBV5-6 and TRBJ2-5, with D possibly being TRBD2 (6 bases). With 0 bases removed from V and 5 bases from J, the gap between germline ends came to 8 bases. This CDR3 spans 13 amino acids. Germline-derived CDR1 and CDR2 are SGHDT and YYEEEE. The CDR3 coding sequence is TGTGCCAGCAGCTTGGTTGGGGGGGAGACCCAGTACTTC. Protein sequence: CASSLVGGETQYF. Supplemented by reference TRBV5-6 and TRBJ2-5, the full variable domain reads DAGVTQSPTHLIKTRGQQVTLRCSPKSGHDTVSWYQQALGQGPQFIFQYYEEEERQRGNFPDRFSGHQFPNYSSELNVNALLLGDSALYLCASSLVGGETQYFGPGTRLLVL.

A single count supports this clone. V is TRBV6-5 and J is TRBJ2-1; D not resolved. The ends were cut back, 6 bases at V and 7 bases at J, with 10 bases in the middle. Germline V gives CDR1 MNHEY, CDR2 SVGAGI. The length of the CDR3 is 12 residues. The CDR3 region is CASSKPGNEQFF. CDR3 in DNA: TGTGCCAGCAGCAAACCCGGTAATGAGCAGTTCTTC.

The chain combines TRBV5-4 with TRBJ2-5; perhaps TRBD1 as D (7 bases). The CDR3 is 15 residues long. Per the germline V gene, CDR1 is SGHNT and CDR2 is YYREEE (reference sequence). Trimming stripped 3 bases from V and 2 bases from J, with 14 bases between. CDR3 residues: CASSSEGADQETQYF. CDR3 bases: TGTGCCAGCAGCTCGGAGGGGGCCGATCAAGAGACCCAGTACTTC.

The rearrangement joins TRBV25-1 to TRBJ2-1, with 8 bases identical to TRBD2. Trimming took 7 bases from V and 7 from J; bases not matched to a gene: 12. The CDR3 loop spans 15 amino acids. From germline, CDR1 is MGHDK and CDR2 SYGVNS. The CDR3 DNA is TGTGCCAGCATGAGCGGGAGTCGGAGTTGGAATGAGCAGTTCTTC. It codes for CASMSGSRSWNEQFF. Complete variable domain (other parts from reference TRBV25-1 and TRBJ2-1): EADIYQTPRYLVIGTGKKITLECSQTMGHDKMYWYQQDPGMELHLIHYSYGVNSTEKGDLSSESTVSRIRTEHFPLTLESARPSHTSQYLCASMSGSRSWNEQFFGPGTRLTVL.

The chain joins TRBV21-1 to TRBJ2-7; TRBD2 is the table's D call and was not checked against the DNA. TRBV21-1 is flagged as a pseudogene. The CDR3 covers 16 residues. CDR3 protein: CASSKEAGPKACEQYF. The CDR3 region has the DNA TGTGCCAGCAGCAAAGAGGCGGGGCCTAAGGCCTGCGAGCAGTACTTC.

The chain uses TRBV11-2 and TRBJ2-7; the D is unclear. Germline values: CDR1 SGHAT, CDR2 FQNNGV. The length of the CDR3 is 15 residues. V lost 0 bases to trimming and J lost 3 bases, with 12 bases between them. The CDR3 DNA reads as TGTGCCAGCAGCTTAGATCCCAGTACCTTCTACGAGCAGTACTTC. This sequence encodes CASSLDPSTFYEQYF. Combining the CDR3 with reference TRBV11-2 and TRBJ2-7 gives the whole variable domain EAGVAQSPRYKIIEKRQSVAFWCNPISGHATLYWYQQILGQGPKLLIQFQNNGVVDDSQLPKDRFSAERLKGVDSTLKIQPAKLEDSAVYLCASSLDPSTFYEQYFGPGTRLTVT.

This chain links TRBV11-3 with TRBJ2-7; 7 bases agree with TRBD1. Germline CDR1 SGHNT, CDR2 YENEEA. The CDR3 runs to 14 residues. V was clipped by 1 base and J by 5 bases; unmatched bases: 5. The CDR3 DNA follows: TGTGCCAGCAGCTTAGTACAGGGGATACACGAGCAGTACTTC. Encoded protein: CASSLVQGIHEQYF.

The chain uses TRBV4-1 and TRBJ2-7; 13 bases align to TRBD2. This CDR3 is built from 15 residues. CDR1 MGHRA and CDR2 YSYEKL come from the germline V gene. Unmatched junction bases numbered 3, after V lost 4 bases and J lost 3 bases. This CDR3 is CASSRWTSGGYEQYF. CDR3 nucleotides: TGCGCCAGCAGCCGTTGGACTAGCGGGGGCTACGAGCAGTACTTC.

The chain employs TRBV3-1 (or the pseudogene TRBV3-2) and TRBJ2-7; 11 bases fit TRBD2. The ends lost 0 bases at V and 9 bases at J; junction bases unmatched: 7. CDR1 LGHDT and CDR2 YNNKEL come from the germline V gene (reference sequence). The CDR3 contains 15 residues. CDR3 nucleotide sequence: TGTGCCAGCAGCCAAGAACTAAGTACTAGCGGGAGGCAGTACTTC. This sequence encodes CASSQELSTSGRQYF.

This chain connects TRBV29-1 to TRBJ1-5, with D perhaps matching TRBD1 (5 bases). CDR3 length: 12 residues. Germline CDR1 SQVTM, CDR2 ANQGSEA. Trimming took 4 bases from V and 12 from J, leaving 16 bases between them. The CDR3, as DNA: TGCAGCGTTGTTGGAGGGGCCGGGATCCAGCATTTT. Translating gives CSVVGGAGIQHF.

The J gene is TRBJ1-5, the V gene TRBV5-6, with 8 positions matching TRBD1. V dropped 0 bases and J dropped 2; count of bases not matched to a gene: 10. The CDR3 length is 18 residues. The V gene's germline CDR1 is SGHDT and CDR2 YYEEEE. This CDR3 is CASSLGKTGGIRNQPQHF. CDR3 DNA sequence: TGTGCCAGCAGCTTGGGGAAAACAGGGGGTATTCGCAATCAGCCCCAGCATTTT.